This T cell receptor (beta chain) was found in a study of Graves' ophthalmopathy and Graves' hyperthyroidism. V lost 8 bases to trimming and J lost 5 bases, with 15 bases between them. CDR3 length equals 14 residues. Germline assignment: CDR1 SNHLY and CDR2 FYNNEI. This clonotype was observed at least ten times. RNA transcripts yielded amplified TCR beta CDR3 regions. The first-round RT-PCR employed HTBI primers together with the Qiagen OneStep RT-PCR kit. A multiplex PCR was then performed as the second round. TCRdb called the multiplex PCR reads again in MiXCR, with one record for every CDR3 protein. This repertoire shows hundreds of thousands of distinct CDR3 sequences, 20% to 25% found once; its top ten account for approximately 3.2%.

Sequencing was carried out using peripheral blood. This clonotype was obtained from a woman younger than 35 with stable Graves' hyperthyroidism. V is TRBV2 and J is TRBJ2-2; D might be TRBD1 (6 bases). CDR3 DNA sequence: TGTGCCAGCTCCAGGACAGCTGGGACCGGGGAGCTGTTTTTT. Translation gives CASSRTAGTGELFF.